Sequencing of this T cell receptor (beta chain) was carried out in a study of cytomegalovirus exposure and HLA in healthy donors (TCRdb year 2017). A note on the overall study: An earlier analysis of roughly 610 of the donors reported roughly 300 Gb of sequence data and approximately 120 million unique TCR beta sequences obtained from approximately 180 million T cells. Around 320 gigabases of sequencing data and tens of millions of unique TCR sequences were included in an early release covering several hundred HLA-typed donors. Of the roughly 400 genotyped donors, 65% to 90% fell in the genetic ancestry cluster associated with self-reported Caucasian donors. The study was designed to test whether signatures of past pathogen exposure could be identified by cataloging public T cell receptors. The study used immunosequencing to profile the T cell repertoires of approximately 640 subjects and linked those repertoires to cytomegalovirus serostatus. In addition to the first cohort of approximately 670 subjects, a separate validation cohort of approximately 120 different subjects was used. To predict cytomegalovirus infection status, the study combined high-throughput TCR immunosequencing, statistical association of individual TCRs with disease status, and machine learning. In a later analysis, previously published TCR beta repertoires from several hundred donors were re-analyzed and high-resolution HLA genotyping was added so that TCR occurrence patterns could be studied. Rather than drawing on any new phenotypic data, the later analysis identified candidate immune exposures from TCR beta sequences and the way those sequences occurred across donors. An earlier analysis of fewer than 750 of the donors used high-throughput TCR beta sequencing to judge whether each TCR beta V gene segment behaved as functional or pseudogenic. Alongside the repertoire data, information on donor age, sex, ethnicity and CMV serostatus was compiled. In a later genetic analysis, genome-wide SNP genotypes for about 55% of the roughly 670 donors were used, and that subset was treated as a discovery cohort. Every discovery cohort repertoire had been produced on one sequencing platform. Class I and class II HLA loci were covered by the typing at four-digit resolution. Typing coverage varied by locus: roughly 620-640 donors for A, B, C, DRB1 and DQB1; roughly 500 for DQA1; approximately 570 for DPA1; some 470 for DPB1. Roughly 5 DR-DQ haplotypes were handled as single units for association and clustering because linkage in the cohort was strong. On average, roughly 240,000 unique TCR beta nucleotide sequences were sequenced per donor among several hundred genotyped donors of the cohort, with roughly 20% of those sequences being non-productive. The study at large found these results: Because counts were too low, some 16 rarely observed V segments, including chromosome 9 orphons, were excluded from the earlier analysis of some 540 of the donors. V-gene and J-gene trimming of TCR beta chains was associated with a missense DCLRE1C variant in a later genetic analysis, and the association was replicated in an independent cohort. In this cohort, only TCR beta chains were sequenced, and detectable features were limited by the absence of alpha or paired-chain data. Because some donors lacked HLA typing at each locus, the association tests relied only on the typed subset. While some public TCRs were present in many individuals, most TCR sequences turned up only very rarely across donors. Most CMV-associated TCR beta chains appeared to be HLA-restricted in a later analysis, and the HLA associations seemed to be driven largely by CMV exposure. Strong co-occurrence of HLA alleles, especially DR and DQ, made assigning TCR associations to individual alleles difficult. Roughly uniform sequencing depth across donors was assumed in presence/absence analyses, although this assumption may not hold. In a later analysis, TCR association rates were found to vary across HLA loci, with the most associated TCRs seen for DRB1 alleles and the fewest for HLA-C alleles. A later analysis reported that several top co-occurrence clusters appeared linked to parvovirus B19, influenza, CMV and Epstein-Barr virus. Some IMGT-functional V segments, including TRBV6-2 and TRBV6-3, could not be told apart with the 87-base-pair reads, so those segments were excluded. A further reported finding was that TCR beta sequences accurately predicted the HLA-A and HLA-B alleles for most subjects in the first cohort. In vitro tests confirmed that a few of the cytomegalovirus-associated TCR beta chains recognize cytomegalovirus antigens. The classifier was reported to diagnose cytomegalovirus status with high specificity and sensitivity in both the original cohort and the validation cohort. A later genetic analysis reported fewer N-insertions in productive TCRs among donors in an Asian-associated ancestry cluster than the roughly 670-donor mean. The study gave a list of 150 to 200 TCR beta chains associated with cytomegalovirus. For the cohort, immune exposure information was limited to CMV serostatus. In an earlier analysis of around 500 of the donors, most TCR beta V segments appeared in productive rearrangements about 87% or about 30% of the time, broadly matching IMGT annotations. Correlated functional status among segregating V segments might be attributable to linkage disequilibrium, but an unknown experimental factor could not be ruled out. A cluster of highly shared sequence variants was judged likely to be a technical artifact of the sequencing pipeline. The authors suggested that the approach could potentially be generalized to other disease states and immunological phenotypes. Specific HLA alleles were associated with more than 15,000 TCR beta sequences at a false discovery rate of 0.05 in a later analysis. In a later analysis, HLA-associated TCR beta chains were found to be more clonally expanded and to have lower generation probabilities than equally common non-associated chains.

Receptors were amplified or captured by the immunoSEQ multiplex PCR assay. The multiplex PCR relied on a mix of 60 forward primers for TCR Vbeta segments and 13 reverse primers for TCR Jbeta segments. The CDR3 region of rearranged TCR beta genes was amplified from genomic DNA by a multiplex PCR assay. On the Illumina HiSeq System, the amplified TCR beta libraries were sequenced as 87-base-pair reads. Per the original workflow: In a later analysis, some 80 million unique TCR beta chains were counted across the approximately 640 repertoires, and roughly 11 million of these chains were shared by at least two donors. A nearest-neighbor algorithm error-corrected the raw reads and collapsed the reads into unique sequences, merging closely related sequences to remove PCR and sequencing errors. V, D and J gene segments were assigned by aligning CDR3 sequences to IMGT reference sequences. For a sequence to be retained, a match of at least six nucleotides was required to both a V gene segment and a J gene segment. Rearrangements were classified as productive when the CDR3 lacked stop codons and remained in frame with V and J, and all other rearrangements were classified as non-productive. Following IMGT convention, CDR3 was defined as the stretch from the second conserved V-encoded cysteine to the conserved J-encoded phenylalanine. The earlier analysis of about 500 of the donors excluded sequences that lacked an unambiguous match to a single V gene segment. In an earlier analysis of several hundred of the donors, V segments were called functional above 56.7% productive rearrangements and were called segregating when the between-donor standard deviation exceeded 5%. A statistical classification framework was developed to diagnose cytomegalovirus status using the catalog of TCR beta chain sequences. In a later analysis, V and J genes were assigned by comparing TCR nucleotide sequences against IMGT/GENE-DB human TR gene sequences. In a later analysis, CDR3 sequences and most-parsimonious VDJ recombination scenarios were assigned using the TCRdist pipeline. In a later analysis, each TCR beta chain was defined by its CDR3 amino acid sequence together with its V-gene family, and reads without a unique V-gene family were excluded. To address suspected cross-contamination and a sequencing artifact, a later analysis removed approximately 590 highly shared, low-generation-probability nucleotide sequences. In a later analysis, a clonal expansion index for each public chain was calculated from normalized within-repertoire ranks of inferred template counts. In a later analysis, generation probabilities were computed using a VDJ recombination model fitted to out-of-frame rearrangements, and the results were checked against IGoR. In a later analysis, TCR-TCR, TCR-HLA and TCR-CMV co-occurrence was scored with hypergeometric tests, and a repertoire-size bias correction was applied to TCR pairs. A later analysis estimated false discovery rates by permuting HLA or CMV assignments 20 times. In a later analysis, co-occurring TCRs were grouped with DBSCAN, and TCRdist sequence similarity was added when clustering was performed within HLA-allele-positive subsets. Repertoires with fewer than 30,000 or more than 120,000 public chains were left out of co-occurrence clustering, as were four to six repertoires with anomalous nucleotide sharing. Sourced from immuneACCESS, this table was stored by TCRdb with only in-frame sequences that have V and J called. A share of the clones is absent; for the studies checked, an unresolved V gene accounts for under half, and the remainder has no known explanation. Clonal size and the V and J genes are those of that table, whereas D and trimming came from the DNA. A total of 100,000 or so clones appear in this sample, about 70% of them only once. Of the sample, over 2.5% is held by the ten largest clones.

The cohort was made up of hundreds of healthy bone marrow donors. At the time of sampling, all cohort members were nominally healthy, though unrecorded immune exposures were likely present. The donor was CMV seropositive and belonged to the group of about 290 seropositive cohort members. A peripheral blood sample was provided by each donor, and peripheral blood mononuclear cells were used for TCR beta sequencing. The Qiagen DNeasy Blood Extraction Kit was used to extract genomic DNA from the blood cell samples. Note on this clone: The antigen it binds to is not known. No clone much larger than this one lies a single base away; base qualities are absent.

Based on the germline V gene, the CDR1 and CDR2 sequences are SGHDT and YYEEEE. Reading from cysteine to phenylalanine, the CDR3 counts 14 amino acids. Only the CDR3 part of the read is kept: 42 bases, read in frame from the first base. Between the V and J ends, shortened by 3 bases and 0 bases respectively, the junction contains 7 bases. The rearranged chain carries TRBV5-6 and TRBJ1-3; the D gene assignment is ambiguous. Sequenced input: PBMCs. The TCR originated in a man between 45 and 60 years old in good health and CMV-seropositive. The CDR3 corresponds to CASSSGFSGNTIYF. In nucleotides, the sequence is TGTGCCAGCAGCTCAGGTTTCTCTGGAAACACCATATATTTT.